This TCR beta chain was captured by sequencing in a study of T cells expressing NK-cell markers. Study at large: Eight donors were sequenced, seven testing HCMV-seropositive and one testing seronegative.

Regarding this clonotype: Antigen: not known.

TCRdb reanalyzed the 5' RACE reads and collapses them to one entry per CDR3 protein, without DNA. Its clone listing holds 450,000 to 600,000 distinct CDR3 sequences. This CDR3 has 16 amino acids. In germline, CDR1 is PRHDT, CDR2 FYEKMQ (reference sequence). Study-wide results and caveats: NKG2C+ dominant clonotypes from a handful of donors made up roughly 1.0-7.0% of CD8+ T cells.

The V call is TRBV13, the J call TRBJ2-4; TCRdb calls TRBD1, which cannot be checked without DNA. This TCR was sampled from a man aged 18 to 35 in good health. Source material: blood T cells: a sorted CD56 or NKG2C T cell subset, CD4+ or CD8+ T cells, or bulk PBMC T cells (not recorded which). CDR3: CASSLRGQAAKNIQYF.